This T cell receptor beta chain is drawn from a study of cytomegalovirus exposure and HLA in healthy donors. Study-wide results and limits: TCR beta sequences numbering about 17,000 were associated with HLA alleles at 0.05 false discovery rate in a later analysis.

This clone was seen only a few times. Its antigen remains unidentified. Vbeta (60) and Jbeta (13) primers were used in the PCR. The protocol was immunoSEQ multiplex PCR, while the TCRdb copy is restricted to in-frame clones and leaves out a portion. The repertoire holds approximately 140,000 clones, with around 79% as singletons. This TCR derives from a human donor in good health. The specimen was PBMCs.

CDR3 sequence (DNA): TGTGCCAGCAGTTTCCACCGGTCCACTGAAGCTTTCTTT. It is translated as CASSFHRSTEAFF. This chain connects TRBV27 to TRBJ1-1; the D is unclear. Looked up from germline, CDR1 is MNHEY and CDR2 is SMNVEV (reference sequence). With 3 bases removed from V and 4 bases from J, the gap between germline ends came to 9 bases. CDR3 length: 13 amino acids.